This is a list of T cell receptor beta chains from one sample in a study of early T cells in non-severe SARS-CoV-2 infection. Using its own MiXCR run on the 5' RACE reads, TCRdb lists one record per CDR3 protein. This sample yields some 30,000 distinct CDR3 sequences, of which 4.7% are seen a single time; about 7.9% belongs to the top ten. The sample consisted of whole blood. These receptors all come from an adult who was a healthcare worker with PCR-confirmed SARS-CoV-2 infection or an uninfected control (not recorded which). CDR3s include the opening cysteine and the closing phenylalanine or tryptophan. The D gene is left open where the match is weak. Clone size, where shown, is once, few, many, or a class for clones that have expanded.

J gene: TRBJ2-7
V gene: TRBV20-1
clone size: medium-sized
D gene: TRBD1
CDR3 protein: CSARDWDRGYEQYF
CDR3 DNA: TGCAGTGCTAGAGATTGGGACAGAGGCTACGAGCAGTACTTC

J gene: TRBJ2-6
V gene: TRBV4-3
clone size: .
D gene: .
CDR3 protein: CASSQEIPGGSGANVLTF
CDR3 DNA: TGCGCCAGCAGCCAAGAGATTCCGGGGGGCAGTGGGGCCAACGTCCTGACTTTC

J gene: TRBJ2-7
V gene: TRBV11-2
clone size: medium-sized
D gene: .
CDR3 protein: CASSSDRYEQYF
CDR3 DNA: TGTGCCAGCAGCTCAGACAGGTACGAGCAGTACTTC

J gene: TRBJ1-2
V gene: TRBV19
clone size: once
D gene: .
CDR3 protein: CASSIGYGYTF
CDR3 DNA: TGTGCCAGTAGTATCGGCTATGGCTACACCTTC

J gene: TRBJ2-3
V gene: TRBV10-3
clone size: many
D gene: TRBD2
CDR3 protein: CAISESTSGDTQYF
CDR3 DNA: TGTGCCATCAGTGAGTCGACTAGCGGGGATACGCAGTATTTT

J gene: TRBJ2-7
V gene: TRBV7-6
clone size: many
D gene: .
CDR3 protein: CASSFLTPPDEQYF
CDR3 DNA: TGTGCCAGCAGCTTCCTAACCCCCCCCGACGAGCAGTACTTC

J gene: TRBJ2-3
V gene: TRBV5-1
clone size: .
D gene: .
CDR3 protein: CASSLDGNSPDTQYF
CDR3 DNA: TGCGCCAGCAGCTTGGACGGAAATTCACCAGATACGCAGTATTTT

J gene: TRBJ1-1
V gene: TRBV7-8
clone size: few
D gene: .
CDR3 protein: CASSARLNTEAFF
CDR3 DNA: TGTGCCAGCAGCGCCCGATTGAACACTGAAGCTTTCTTT

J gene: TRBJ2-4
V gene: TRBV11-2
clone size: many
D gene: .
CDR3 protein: CASSLVRSLNIQYF
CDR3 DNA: TGTGCCAGCAGCTTAGTACGGTCCCTAAACATTCAGTACTTC

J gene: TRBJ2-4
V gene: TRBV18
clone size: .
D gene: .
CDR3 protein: CASSPPYRGKNIQYF
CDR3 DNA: TGTGCCAGCTCACCACCGTATAGGGGCAAAAACATTCAGTACTTC

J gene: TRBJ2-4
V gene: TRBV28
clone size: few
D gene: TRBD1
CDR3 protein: CASSSIPTGVWGKNIQYF
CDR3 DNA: TGTGCCAGCAGTTCAATCCCTACAGGGGTTTGGGGCAAAAACATTCAGTACTTC

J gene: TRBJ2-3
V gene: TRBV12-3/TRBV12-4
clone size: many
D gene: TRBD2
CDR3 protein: CASSLLRGGGTDTQYF
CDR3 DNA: TGTGCCAGCAGTTTGTTGCGGGGGGGCGGCACAGATACGCAGTATTTT

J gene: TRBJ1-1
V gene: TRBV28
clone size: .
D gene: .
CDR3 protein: CASRITGGNTEAFF
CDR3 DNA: TGTGCCAGCAGGATAACGGGAGGGAACACTGAAGCTTTCTTT

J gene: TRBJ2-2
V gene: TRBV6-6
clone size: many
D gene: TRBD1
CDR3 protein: CASSTRDRGGGGELFF
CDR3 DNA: TGTGCCAGCAGTACCCGAGACAGGGGGGGCGGCGGGGAGCTGTTTTTT

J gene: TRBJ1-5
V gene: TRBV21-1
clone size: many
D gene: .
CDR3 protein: CASSITGEGGGNQPQHF
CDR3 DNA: TGTGCCAGCAGCATAACGGGTGAGGGGGGTGGCAATCAGCCCCAGCATTTT

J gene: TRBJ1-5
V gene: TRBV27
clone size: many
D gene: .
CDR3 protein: CASSLNVWSNQPQHF
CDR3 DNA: TGTGCCAGCAGTTTGAATGTTTGGAGCAATCAGCCCCAGCATTTT

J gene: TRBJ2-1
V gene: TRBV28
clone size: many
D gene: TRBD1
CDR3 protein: CASSHGTAENEQFF
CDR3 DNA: TGTGCCAGCAGTCACGGGACAGCAGAAAATGAGCAGTTCTTC

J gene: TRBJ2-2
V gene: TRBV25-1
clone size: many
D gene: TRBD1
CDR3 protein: CGSSGTGGGKTGELFF
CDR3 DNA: TGTGGAAGTTCTGGGACAGGGGGTGGAAAAACCGGGGAGCTGTTTTTT

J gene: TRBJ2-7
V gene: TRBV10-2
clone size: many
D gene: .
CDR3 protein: CASSGAWVGPEQYF
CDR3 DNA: TGCGCCAGCAGTGGGGCGTGGGTGGGGCCCGAGCAGTACTTC

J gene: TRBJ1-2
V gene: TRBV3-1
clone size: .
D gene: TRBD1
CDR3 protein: CASSQGRVQGYGYTF
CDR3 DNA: TGTGCCAGCAGCCAAGGCCGAGTACAGGGGTATGGCTACACCTTC

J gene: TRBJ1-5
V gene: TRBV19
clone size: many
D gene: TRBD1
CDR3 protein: CASSMGQGSGSGNQPQHF
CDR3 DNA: TGTGCCAGTAGTATGGGACAGGGCAGTGGGTCGGGCAATCAGCCCCAGCATTTT

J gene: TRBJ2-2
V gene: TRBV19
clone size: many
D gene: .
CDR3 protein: CASSSLARDTGELFF
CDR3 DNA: TGTGCCAGTAGTTCACTGGCTCGTGACACCGGGGAGCTGTTTTTT

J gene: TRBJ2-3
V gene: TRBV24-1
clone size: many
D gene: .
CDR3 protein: CATSTPGGADTQYF
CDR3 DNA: TGTGCCACCAGTACCCCGGGCGGCGCAGATACGCAGTATTTT

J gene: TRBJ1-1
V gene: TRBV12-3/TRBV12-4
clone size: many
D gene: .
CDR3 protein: CASIGTRAAEAFF
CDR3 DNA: TGTGCCAGCATTGGGACTCGGGCCGCTGAAGCTTTCTTT

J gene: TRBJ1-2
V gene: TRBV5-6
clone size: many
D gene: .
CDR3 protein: CASSLVSSANYGYTF
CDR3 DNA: TGTGCCAGCAGCTTGGTGTCATCAGCTAACTATGGCTACACCTTC

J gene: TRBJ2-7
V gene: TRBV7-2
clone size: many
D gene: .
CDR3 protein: CASSLDLAVYEQYF
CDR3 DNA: TGTGCCAGCAGCTTAGATCTGGCAGTCTACGAGCAGTACTTC

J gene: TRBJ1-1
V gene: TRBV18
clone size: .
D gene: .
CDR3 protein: CASSPQGAGGNTEAFF
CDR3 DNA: TGTGCCAGCTCCCCCCAGGGAGCAGGAGGGAACACTGAAGCTTTCTTT

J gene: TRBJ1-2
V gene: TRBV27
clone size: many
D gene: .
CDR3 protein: CASSKPGVRGYTF
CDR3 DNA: TGTGCCAGCAGTAAGCCGGGGGTGAGGGGCTACACCTTC